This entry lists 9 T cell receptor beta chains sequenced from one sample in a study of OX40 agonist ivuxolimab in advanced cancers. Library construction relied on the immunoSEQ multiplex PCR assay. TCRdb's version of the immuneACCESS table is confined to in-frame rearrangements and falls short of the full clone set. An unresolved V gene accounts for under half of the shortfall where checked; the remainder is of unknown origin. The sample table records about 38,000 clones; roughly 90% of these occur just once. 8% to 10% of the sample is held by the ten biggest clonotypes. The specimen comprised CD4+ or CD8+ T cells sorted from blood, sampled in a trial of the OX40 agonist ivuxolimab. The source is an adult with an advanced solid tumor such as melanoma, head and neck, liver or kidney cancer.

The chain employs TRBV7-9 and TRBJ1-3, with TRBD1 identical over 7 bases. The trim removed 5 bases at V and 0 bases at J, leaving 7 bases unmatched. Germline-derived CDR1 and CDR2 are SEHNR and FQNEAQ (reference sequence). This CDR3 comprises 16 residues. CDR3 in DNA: TGTGCCAGCAGCCAGAGACAGGGTGTCTCTGGAAACACCATATATTTT. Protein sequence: CASSQRQGVSGNTIYF.

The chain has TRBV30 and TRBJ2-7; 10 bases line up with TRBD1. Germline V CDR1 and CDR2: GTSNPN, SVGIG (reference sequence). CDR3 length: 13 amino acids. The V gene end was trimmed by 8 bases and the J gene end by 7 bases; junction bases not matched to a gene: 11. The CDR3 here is CAAETGGFWEQYF. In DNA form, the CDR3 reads TGTGCCGCCGAGACAGGGGGCTTCTGGGAGCAGTACTTC.

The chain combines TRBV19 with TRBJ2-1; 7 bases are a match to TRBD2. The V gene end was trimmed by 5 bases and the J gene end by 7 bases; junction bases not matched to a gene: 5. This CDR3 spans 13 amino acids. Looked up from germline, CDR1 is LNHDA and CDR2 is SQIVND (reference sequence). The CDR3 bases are TGTGCCAGTAGTTCCGGACTAGGGAATGAGCAGTTCTTC. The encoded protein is CASSSGLGNEQFF.

For the CDR3, the DNA is TGCGCCAGCAGCTCAGGGTCAGCCGAGCAGTACTTC. It is translated as CASSSGSAEQYF. V gene TRBV5-1 combines with J gene TRBJ2-7; D is perhaps TRBD1 (5 bases). The V end was cut by 3 bases, the J end by 6 bases, with 10 bases between. This CDR3 has 12 amino acids. Per the germline V gene, CDR1 is SGHRS and CDR2 is YFSETQ.

Here the CDR3 DNA reads TGTGCCAGCAGTTTAGCGTTCAGGGGAGACTATGGCTACACCTTC. Translation gives CASSLAFRGDYGYTF. The chain couples TRBV27 to TRBJ1-2; D is possibly TRBD1 (6 bases). CDR1 and CDR2 from the germline V gene are MNHEY and SMNVEV (reference sequence). Between the trimmed V and J ends, which lost 2 bases and 3 bases, there was a span of 13 bases. There are 15 residues in the CDR3.

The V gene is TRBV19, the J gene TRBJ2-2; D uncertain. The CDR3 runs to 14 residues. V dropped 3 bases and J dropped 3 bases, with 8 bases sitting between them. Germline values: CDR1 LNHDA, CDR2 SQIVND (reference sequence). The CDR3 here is CASSIPYYTGELFF. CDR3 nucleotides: TGTGCCAGTAGTATCCCCTACTACACCGGGGAGCTGTTTTTT.

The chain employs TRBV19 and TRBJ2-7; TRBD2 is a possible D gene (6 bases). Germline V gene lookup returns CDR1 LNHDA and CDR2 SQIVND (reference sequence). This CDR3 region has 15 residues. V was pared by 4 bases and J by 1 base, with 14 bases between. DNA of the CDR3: TGTGCCAGTAGTACCCGGTTTAGCGGTTCCTACGAGCAGTACTTC. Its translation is CASSTRFSGSYEQYF. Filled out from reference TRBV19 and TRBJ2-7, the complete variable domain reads DGGITQSPKYLFRKEGQNVTLSCEQNLNHDAMYWYRQDPGQGLRLIYYSQIVNDFQKGDIAEGYSVSREKKESFPLTVTSAQKNPTAFYLCASSTRFSGSYEQYFGPGTRLTVT.

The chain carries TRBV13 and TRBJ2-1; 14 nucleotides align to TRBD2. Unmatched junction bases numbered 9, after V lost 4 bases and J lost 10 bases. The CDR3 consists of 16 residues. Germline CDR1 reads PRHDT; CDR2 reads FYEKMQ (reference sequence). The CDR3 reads CASSSRLAGGPDEQFF. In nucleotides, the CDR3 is TGTGCCAGCAGCTCCAGACTAGCGGGAGGGCCTGACGAGCAGTTCTTC. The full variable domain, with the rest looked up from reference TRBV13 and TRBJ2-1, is AAGVIQSPRHLIKEKRETATLKCYPIPRHDTVYWYQQGPGQDPQFLISFYEKMQSDKGSIPDRFSAQQFSDYHSELNMSSLELGDSALYFCASSSRLAGGPDEQFFGPGTRLTVL.

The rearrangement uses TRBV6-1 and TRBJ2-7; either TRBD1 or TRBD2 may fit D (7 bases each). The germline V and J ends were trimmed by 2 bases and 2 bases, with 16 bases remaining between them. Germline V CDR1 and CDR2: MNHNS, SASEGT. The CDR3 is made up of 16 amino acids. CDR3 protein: CASSELGEGAPYEQYV. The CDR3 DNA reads TGTGCCAGCAGTGAATTGGGGGAGGGGGCACCCTACGAGCAGTACGTC.